A single sample gave rise to the 5 T cell receptor beta chains below, sequenced in a study of blood T cell repertoires in COVID-19. Repertoires were generated with immunoSEQ multiplex PCR, while TCRdb's copy carries only in-frame clones and drops some. The data contain 90,000 or so clones, more than 65% of them seen just once; the ten biggest clones take up more than 20%. The sequencing input was peripheral blood. The source is a man aged 80 or over with active or convalescent COVID-19.

This clone showed up just a few times. This chain joins TRBV5-1 and TRBJ2-3; 12 bases match TRBD2. In germline, CDR1 is SGHRS, CDR2 YFSETQ. Trimming cost V 4 bases and J 2 bases; bases outside gene matches: 5. The CDR3 totals 16 residues. DNA of the CDR3: TGCGCCAGCAGCACTGGACTAGCGGGGACCACAGATACGCAGTATTTT. It yields the protein CASSTGLAGTTDTQYF.

This clone was seen more than once but under ten times. The J gene is TRBJ1-2, the V gene TRBV7-9; 8 nucleotides line up with TRBD1. Germline values: CDR1 SEHNR, CDR2 FQNEAQ (reference sequence). Trimming at V came to 5 bases and at J to 7 bases, leaving 3 bases not matched to a gene. There are 12 residues in the CDR3. CDR3 protein: CASSLTGVGYTF. The DNA of the CDR3 is TGTGCCAGCAGCCTGACAGGGGTTGGCTACACCTTC.

The chain joins TRBV4-3 to TRBJ2-3; TRBD1 matches 12 bases. The junction had 9 bases not matched to a gene; V was cut back by 0 bases and J by 5 bases. The V gene's germline CDR1 is LGHNA and CDR2 YSLEER. The length of the CDR3 is 18 residues. The CDR3 sequence: CASSQDAGTGGAEDTQYF. CDR3 DNA: TGCGCCAGCAGCCAAGATGCAGGGACAGGGGGCGCAGAAGATACGCAGTATTTT.

This clone was found once. This chain connects TRBV11-3 to TRBJ1-1, with 7 positions matching TRBD1. Germline CDR1 reads SGHNT; CDR2 reads YENEEA. This CDR3 contains 13 residues. V lost 5 bases to trimming and J lost 2 bases; unmatched junction nucleotides: 2. CDR3 sequence: CASSQGVNTEAFF. The CDR3 DNA reads TGTGCCAGCAGCCAGGGGGTAAACACTGAAGCTTTCTTT. Full variable domain (missing parts from reference TRBV11-3 and TRBJ1-1): EAGVVQSPRYKIIEKKQPVAFWCNPISGHNTLYWYLQNLGQGPELLIRYENEEAVDDSQLPKDRFSAERLKGVDSTLKIQPAELGDSAVYLCASSQGVNTEAFFGQGTRLTVV.

J is TRBJ2-5 and V is TRBV5-1; TRBD1 aligns across 9 bases. The ends lost 4 bases at V and 4 bases at J; junction bases unmatched: 5. The CDR3 has 14 residues. Germline-derived CDR1 and CDR2 are SGHRS and YFSETQ. This CDR3 reads CASSPGTGLETQYF. For the CDR3, the DNA is TGCGCCAGCAGCCCCGGGACAGGGCTAGAGACCCAGTACTTC.